A single sample gave rise to the 13 T cell receptor beta chains below, sequenced in a study of CD8 T cells in ankylosing spondylitis. General study findings and limits: The study identified a TCR beta motif of roughly eight highly homologous variants that appeared characteristic of ankylosing spondylitis blood.

Each CDR3 protein is one row after TCRdb ran MiXCR on the 5' RACE reads. Of 130,000 or so distinct CDR3 sequences in the sample, roughly a sixth were seen once. Antigens for these TCRs are unknown. Sample: blood, either unsorted or a sorted T cell fraction (not recorded which). The source is a male donor with ankylosing spondylitis.

The chain couples TRBV9 to TRBJ2-7; D is uncertain. The germline V and J ends were trimmed by 0 bases and 5 bases, with 6 bases remaining between them. CDR1 SGDLS and CDR2 YYNGEE come from the germline V gene. This CDR3 comprises 12 residues. CDR3 in DNA: TGTGCCAGCAGCGTAGGAGACCACGAGCAGTACTTC. Protein product: CASSVGDHEQYF.

This clonotype appeared a few times. The chain has TRBV27 and TRBJ2-1, with 8 positions matching TRBD1. V shed 4 bases, J shed 2 bases, and the junction held 7 bases outside the gene matches. In germline, CDR1 is MNHEY, CDR2 SMNVEV (reference sequence). The CDR3 loop spans 16 amino acids. Written as DNA, the CDR3 is TGTGCCAGCAGTTCCACCGGGACAGGAGCCTACAATGAGCAGTTCTTC. This gives the protein CASSSTGTGAYNEQFF.

V gene TRBV10-3 combines with J gene TRBJ1-3; D gene unclear. V lost 7 bases and J 6 bases, leaving 4 bases between the germline ends. The germline CDR1 and CDR2 sequences are ENHRY and SYGVKD. The CDR3 runs to 10 residues. In nucleotides, the CDR3 is TGTGCCATCAAAACAAACACCATATATTTT. Translated: CAIKTNTIYF.

This clonotype was counted only a few times. The chain recombines TRBV12-3 or TRBV12-4 with TRBJ1-5; TRBD1 matches 9 bases. This CDR3 contains 14 residues. Trimming cost V 6 bases and J 7 bases; bases outside gene matches: 7. The chain's CDR3 is CASRSGQGMQPQHF. The CDR3 DNA is TGTGCCAGCAGATCGGGACAGGGCATGCAGCCCCAGCATTTT.

This clonotype has at least ten counts. The chain recombines TRBV29-1 with TRBJ2-7, with TRBD1 as a possible D gene (5 bases). The ends were cut back, 4 bases at V and 3 bases at J, with 10 bases in the middle. This CDR3 has 12 residues. The germline gives CDR1 SQVTM, CDR2 ANQGSEA. CDR3 nucleotide sequence: TGCAGCGTTGGTGGGCAGGGCTACGAGCAGTACTTC. Translating it yields CSVGGQGYEQYF.

This clonotype was counted a few times. This CDR3 reads CASSVEPGGPDEQFF. CDR3 nucleotides: TGTGCCAGCAGCGTAGAACCGGGAGGGCCTGATGAGCAGTTCTTC. The chain combines TRBV9 with TRBJ2-1, with 8 bases lining up with TRBD2. Germline assignment: CDR1 SGDLS and CDR2 YYNGEE. The CDR3 consists of 15 residues. The trim removed 0 bases at V and 8 bases at J, leaving 7 bases unmatched. Looking up the rest from reference TRBV9 and TRBJ2-1 gives the full variable domain: DSGVTQTPKHLITATGQRVTLRCSPRSGDLSVYWYQQSLDQGLQFLIQYYNGEERAKGNILERFSAQQFPDLHSELNLSSLELGDSALYFCASSVEPGGPDEQFFGPGTRLTVL.

This clonotype was counted a single time. The J gene is TRBJ2-1, the V gene TRBV5-8; 7 bases map to TRBD2. Looked up from germline, CDR1 is SGHTS and CDR2 is YDEGEE. CDR3 length: 16 amino acids. The junction had 10 bases not matched to a gene; V was cut back by 2 bases and J by 5 bases. The CDR3: CASSFLADPFHNEQFF. The CDR3 coding sequence is TGTGCCAGCAGCTTCCTAGCGGACCCCTTTCACAATGAGCAGTTCTTC.

This clonotype has ten or more counts. The rearrangement uses TRBV11-2 and TRBJ2-1, with 10 positions matching TRBD2. CDR3 length: 16 amino acids. The V segment lost 1 base and the J segment 7 bases; nucleotides outside the gene matches: 7. Germline-derived CDR1 and CDR2 are SGHAT and FQNNGV. For the CDR3, the DNA is TGTGCCAGCAGCTTAGTGTCTAGCGGGAGATTGAATGAGCAGTTCTTC. Translation gives CASSLVSSGRLNEQFF.

The genes are TRBV19 and TRBJ2-3; weak D call: TRBD1 (6 bases). The CDR3 totals 20 residues. Trimming removed 9 bases from V and 0 bases from J, with 31 bases in between. Germline V lookup: CDR1 LNHDA, CDR2 SQIVND (reference sequence). The CDR3 DNA follows: TGTGCCAGAGAGACAGGACCGAGCCGACAATATTTTCCTAGCACAGATACGCAGTATTTT. Its protein product is CARETGPSRQYFPSTDTQYF.

This clonotype was counted only a few times. The chain links TRBV28 to TRBJ1-2; possible D gene TRBD1, 5 bases. Trimming cost V 5 bases and J 7 bases, with 14 bases left between them. CDR1 and CDR2 (germline): MDHEN, SYDVKM. This CDR3 has 13 amino acids. This CDR3 is CASSPMGLRGYTF. CDR3 coding DNA: TGTGCCAGCAGTCCGATGGGGCTTCGTGGCTACACCTTC.

Notes on this clonotype: One junction end does not reproduce the germline sequence, and a read error may be involved. This rearrangement joins TRBV7-9 to TRBJ2-1; unclear D gene. CDR1 and CDR2 (germline): SEHNR, FQNEAQ (reference sequence). The CDR3 extends over 12 amino acids. The CDR3 sequence is CASSLGPTELFF. CDR3 bases: TGTGCCAGCAGCTTAGGGCCGACGGAGCTGTTCTTC.

This clonotype has more than one count but fewer than ten. This chain uses TRBV7-2 with TRBJ2-1; perhaps TRBD2 as D (5 bases). This CDR3 has 14 amino acids. CDR1 and CDR2 from the germline V gene are SGHTA and FQGNSA. The V and J ends lost 5 bases and 3 bases respectively, with 11 bases between them. The CDR3 loop reads CASSQRDYYNEQFF. The CDR3 coding sequence is TGTGCCAGCAGCCAACGAGACTACTACAATGAGCAGTTCTTC. Combining the CDR3 with reference TRBV7-2 and TRBJ2-1 gives the whole variable domain GAGVSQSPSNKVTEKGKDVELRCDPISGHTALYWYRQSLGQGLEFLIYFQGNSAPDKSGLPSDRFSAERTGGSVSTLTIQRTQQEDSAVYLCASSQRDYYNEQFFGPGTRLTVL.

The chain uses TRBV6-2 or TRBV6-3 and TRBJ2-3, with 13 bases lining up with TRBD2. CDR3 length equals 17 residues. In germline, CDR1 is MNHEY, CDR2 SVGEGT. J gave up 3 bases and V 5 bases, and 8 bases lay outside the gene matches. The CDR3 spells CASSLLPGLAGTDTQYF. CDR3 nucleotides: TGTGCCAGCAGTCTACTACCGGGACTAGCGGGAACAGATACGCAGTATTTT.